This entry lists 27 T cell receptor beta chains sequenced from one sample in a study of shared clonotypes between healthy human individuals. Sequencing was performed with immunoSEQ multiplex PCR; in TCRdb, only in-frame clones are kept and a portion is missing. This repertoire shows under 650,000 clones, 90% to 97% found once; its top ten account for 0.06%. The source material was naive CD4+ T cells sorted from blood. This sample's subset: CD45RA+ positively selected. These receptors came from a woman aged 30 to 39 in good health.

The CDR3 protein is CAISSRGGSTDTQYF. The DNA of the CDR3 is TGTGCCATCAGTTCCCGAGGGGGCAGCACAGATACGCAGTATTTT. The V call is TRBV10-3, the J call TRBJ2-3, with 7 bases fitting TRBD1. Germline CDR1 reads ENHRY; CDR2 reads SYGVKD. This CDR3 is built from 15 residues. V lost 5 bases, J lost 0 bases, and 5 bases stayed unmatched.

V is TRBV15 and J is TRBJ2-1, with 8 bases that match TRBD2. With V trimmed by 3 bases and J by 0 bases, 4 bases remained unmatched. The length of the CDR3 is 16 residues. CDR1 is LNHNV and CDR2 is YYDKDF in the germline V gene (reference sequence). The CDR3 reads CATSRGSGSSYNEQFF. The CDR3, as DNA: TGTGCCACCAGCAGGGGGAGCGGGAGCTCCTACAATGAGCAGTTCTTC.

The rearrangement uses TRBV18 and TRBJ2-5; D not resolved. Germline V gives CDR1 KGHSH, CDR2 LQKENI. V lost 0 bases and J 7 bases, leaving 12 bases between the germline ends. This CDR3 spans 14 amino acids. The CDR3 bases are TGTGCCAGCTCACCACCCGGTGGGGTAGGGACCCAGTACTTC. This translates into CASSPPGGVGTQYF. Full variable domain (outside the CDR3, taken from reference TRBV18 and TRBJ2-5): NAGVMQNPRHLVRRRGQEARLRCSPMKGHSHVYWYRQLPEEGLKFMVYLQKENIIDESGMPKERFSAEFPKEGPSILRIQQVVRGDSAAYFCASSPPGGVGTQYFGPGTRLLVL.

The V and J genes are TRBV28 and TRBJ2-4; 7 bases line up with TRBD1. CDR1 is MDHEN, CDR2 SYDVKM, per germline. Losses at the gene ends were 6 bases for V and 13 bases for J; bases not matched to a gene: 9. The CDR3 covers 12 residues. The CDR3 DNA follows: TGTGCCAGCAGAAAACAGGGGTATAGGCAGTACTTC. Amino acids: CASRKQGYRQYF.

This clone was recorded only once. The V call is TRBV10-3, the J call TRBJ2-3, with TRBD2 matching over 9 bases. CDR3 length equals 15 residues. The trim removed 6 bases at V and 0 bases at J, leaving 4 bases unmatched. Germline loops: CDR1 ENHRY, CDR2 SYGVKD. As DNA, the CDR3 is TGTGCCATCAGGACTACTAGCGGGAGCACAGATACGCAGTATTTT. Amino acid sequence: CAIRTTSGSTDTQYF.

V usage is TRBV21-1 and J usage is TRBJ2-5; the table names TRBD1, a call not compared with the DNA. TRBV21-1 is a documented pseudogene. The CDR3 totals 17 residues. The CDR3 region has the DNA TGTGCCAGCAGCAAAGCCCCCAACAGGGCCAAAGGGGAGACCCAGTACTTC. Protein: CASSKAPNRAKGETQYF.

A word on this clone: This sample also contains other DNA sequences that code for the same CDR3. The CDR3 protein is CASRQGAQPQHF. The CDR3 DNA is TGTGCCAGTCGACAGGGGGCACAGCCCCAGCATTTT. The chain carries TRBV28 and TRBJ1-5, with TRBD1 matching 10 bases. J gave up 7 bases and V 9 bases, and 3 bases lay outside the gene matches. Per germline, CDR1 MDHEN and CDR2 SYDVKM. This CDR3 is 12 amino acids long.

The chain links TRBV30 to TRBJ2-3; 7 bases are a match to TRBD2. Germline V gene data show CDR1 as GTSNPN and CDR2 as SVGIG (reference sequence). Unmatched junction bases numbered 7, after V lost 2 bases and J lost 2 bases. The CDR3 is 15 residues long. As DNA, the CDR3 is TGTGCCTGGAGTAAACGAGGGAGGGACACAGATACGCAGTATTTT. Translating it yields CAWSKRGRDTDTQYF.

The chain recombines TRBV9 with TRBJ2-2; TRBD2 matches at 8 bases. J was trimmed by 6 bases and V by 4 bases; bases with no gene match: 8. The CDR3 loop spans 15 amino acids. Germline values: CDR1 SGDLS, CDR2 YYNGEE. The CDR3 DNA reads as TGTGCCAGCAGCTACAGCGGGAGCGGCCCCGGGGAGCTGTTTTTT. Translated: CASSYSGSGPGELFF.

The chain combines TRBV27 with TRBJ2-3; 11 bases are a match to TRBD2. The CDR3 is 14 residues long. Germline V gives CDR1 MNHEY, CDR2 SMNVEV (reference sequence). The trim removed 8 bases at V and 3 bases at J, leaving 4 bases unmatched. This chain's CDR3 is CASGSGRGTDTQYF. The CDR3 DNA reads as TGTGCCAGCGGTAGCGGGAGGGGAACAGATACGCAGTATTTT.

The J gene is TRBJ2-7, the V gene TRBV15; the D gene is possibly TRBD1 (6 bases). Germline V gene sequence: CDR1 LNHNV, CDR2 YYDKDF (reference sequence). Trimming stripped 0 bases from V and 2 bases from J, with 14 bases between. This CDR3 region has 16 residues. CDR3 amino acids: CATSRDPGTLAYEQYF. CDR3 in DNA: TGTGCCACCAGCAGAGATCCTGGGACACTCGCCTACGAGCAGTACTTC. Drawing the rest from reference TRBV15 and TRBJ2-7, the complete variable domain is DAMVIQNPRYQVTQFGKPVTLSCSQTLNHNVMYWYQQKSSQAPKLLFHYYDKDFNNEADTPDNFQSRRPNTSFCFLDIRSPGLGDTAMYLCATSRDPGTLAYEQYFGPGTRLTVT.

The V call is TRBV7-9, the J call TRBJ2-7; 7 bases agree with TRBD1. CDR1 is SEHNR, CDR2 FQNEAQ, per germline (reference sequence). The V gene end was trimmed by 7 bases and the J gene end by 6 bases; junction bases not matched to a gene: 15. The CDR3 length is 15 residues. CDR3 DNA sequence: TGTGCCAGCAACCAGGGACAGCCTGGGGAGCGCGAGCAGTACTTC. This translates into CASNQGQPGEREQYF.

The chain uses TRBV27 and TRBJ2-7; D call uncertain. The germline CDR1 and CDR2 sequences are MNHEY and SMNVEV (reference sequence). V lost 5 bases, J lost 0 bases, and 11 bases lay in between. The CDR3 is 14 residues long. CDR3 bases: TGTGCCAGCAGTCCGACCCCGAGCTCCTACGAGCAGTACTTC. It yields the protein CASSPTPSSYEQYF.

V usage is TRBV10-1 and J usage is TRBJ1-4; 7 bases align to TRBD1. CDR1 and CDR2 from the germline V gene are WNHNN and SYGVQD (reference sequence). The CDR3 loop spans 14 amino acids. The ends lost 10 bases at V and 4 bases at J; junction bases unmatched: 9. CDR3 DNA sequence: TGCGCCAACCATCGGGACAGCCATAATGAAAAACTGTTTTTT. Protein: CANHRDSHNEKLFF.

The count of this clone is one. The chain is built from TRBV7-9 and TRBJ2-1; a possible D gene is TRBD2 (6 bases). The CDR3 spans 15 residues. Trimming left V 2 bases short and J 1 base short, with 9 bases between. The V gene's germline CDR1 is SEHNR and CDR2 FQNEAQ (reference sequence). The CDR3 sequence: CASSLLEGSYNEQFF. As DNA, the CDR3 is TGTGCCAGCAGCTTATTGGAGGGTTCCTACAATGAGCAGTTCTTC.

The CDR3 sequence: CASTHGQGGQETQYF. As DNA, the CDR3 is TGCGCCAGCACCCATGGACAAGGAGGTCAAGAGACCCAGTACTTC. V is TRBV5-1 and J is TRBJ2-5; D is possibly TRBD1 or TRBD2 (5 bases each). V was pared by 6 bases and J by 2 bases, with 17 bases between. The CDR3 has 15 amino acids. Germline V gives CDR1 SGHRS, CDR2 YFSETQ.

The chain is built from TRBV11-2 and TRBJ2-2; 8 nucleotides align to TRBD1. The CDR3 has 19 residues. J was trimmed by 5 bases and V by 3 bases; bases with no gene match: 17. Germline loops: CDR1 SGHAT, CDR2 FQNNGV. This CDR3 is CASSFSTDWTGWRTGELFF. Here the CDR3 DNA reads TGTGCCAGCAGCTTTTCGACGGACTGGACAGGGTGGAGGACCGGGGAGCTGTTTTTT.

The chain couples TRBV5-1 to TRBJ2-1; D gene unclear. The CDR3 sequence is 13 residues long. V gave up 0 bases and J gave up 8 bases, with 9 bases separating them. Looked up from germline, CDR1 is SGHRS and CDR2 is YFSETQ. Here the CDR3 reads CASSLALDYEQFF. The CDR3, as DNA: TGCGCCAGCAGCTTGGCCCTAGACTATGAGCAGTTCTTC.

The V and J genes are TRBV11-2 and TRBJ2-5, with unresolved D. The J call may be faulty, since TRBJ2-7 better matches the DNA end. The CDR3 is 14 residues long. Germline-derived CDR1 and CDR2 are SGHAT and FQNNGV. The CDR3 loop reads CASSPGVSSYEQYF. The CDR3 nucleotides read TGTGCCAGCAGCCCCGGAGTTTCCTCCTACGAGCAGTACTTC.

The rearrangement joins TRBV21-1 to TRBJ1-4; the table's D call, TRBD1, was not checked against the DNA. TRBV21-1 is flagged as a pseudogene. The CDR3 loop spans 17 amino acids. The CDR3 loop reads CASSKGGQIATNEKLFF. The CDR3, as DNA: TGTGCCAGCAGCAAAGGTGGGCAGATCGCAACTAATGAAAAACTGTTTTTT.

The chain employs TRBV14 and TRBJ2-5, with 9 bases aligning to TRBD2. CDR1 is SGHDN and CDR2 is FVKESK in the germline V gene. This CDR3 spans 16 amino acids. Trimming at V came to 1 base and at J to 4 bases, leaving 7 bases not matched to a gene. CDR3 nucleotides: TGTGCCAGCAGCCAAGTAGGGCGAGCGGGAGGAGAGACCCAGTACTTC. Amino acids: CASSQVGRAGGETQYF.

The CDR3 is CASSTGRSIGILKSEAFF. CDR3 DNA: TGTGCCAGCTCTACGGGACGAAGTATCGGTATTCTTAAATCTGAAGCTTTCTTT. The J gene is TRBJ1-1, the V gene TRBV18; D is possibly TRBD1 (5 bases). The V end lost 6 bases, the J end lost 6 bases, and 29 bases lay between the germline ends. Per germline, CDR1 KGHSH and CDR2 LQKENI. The CDR3 runs 18 residues.

This chain uses TRBV27 with TRBJ2-7; 12 nucleotides agree with TRBD2. This CDR3 region has 17 residues. Germline-derived CDR1 and CDR2 are MNHEY and SMNVEV (reference sequence). J gave up 3 bases and V 5 bases, and 11 bases lay outside the gene matches. The CDR3 region has the DNA TGTGCCAGCAGTCCGGGACTAGCGGGTTATACAAACTACGAGCAGTACTTC. This sequence encodes CASSPGLAGYTNYEQYF.

The chain is built from TRBV5-1 and TRBJ1-2; 7 bases match TRBD1. The length of the CDR3 is 15 residues. Looked up from germline, CDR1 is SGHRS and CDR2 is YFSETQ. V shed 0 bases and J 3 bases; nucleotides not matched to a gene: 5. The CDR3 nucleotides read TGCGCCAGCAGCTTGGCGACAGGGTTGGACTATGGCTACACCTTC. As protein: CASSLATGLDYGYTF.

This clone was seen more than once but under ten times. The chain carries TRBV7-9 and TRBJ1-1; D is undetermined. The germline V gene has CDR1 SEHNR and CDR2 FQNEAQ (reference sequence). V dropped 9 bases and J dropped 6 bases, with 5 bases sitting between them. CDR3 size: 9 residues. CDR3 nucleotide sequence: TGTGCCAGTGGGGCTGAAGCTTTCTTT. Protein: CASGAEAFF.

This clone appeared once. V and J are TRBV5-1 and TRBJ2-1; TRBD1 matches 7 bases. V was pared by 4 bases and J by 2 bases, with 9 bases of the junction left unmatched. The CDR3 has 16 amino acids. Germline CDR1 is SGHRS and CDR2 is YFSETQ. The CDR3 DNA sequence: TGCGCCAGCAGCCAGACAGGGCCAACCACCTACAATGAGCAGTTCTTC. Its translation: CASSQTGPTTYNEQFF.

V and J are TRBV11-2 and TRBJ1-4; D remains ambiguous. Germline CDR1 reads SGHAT; CDR2 reads FQNNGV. This CDR3 is 13 amino acids long. V was trimmed by 6 bases and J by 7 bases, leaving 12 bases between them. This chain's CDR3 is CASRSITSEKLFF. The CDR3 coding sequence is TGTGCCAGCAGGTCAATAACAAGTGAAAAACTGTTTTTT. Variable domain in full (rest from reference TRBV11-2 and TRBJ1-4): EAGVAQSPRYKIIEKRQSVAFWCNPISGHATLYWYQQILGQGPKLLIQFQNNGVVDDSQLPKDRFSAERLKGVDSTLKIQPAKLEDSAVYLCASRSITSEKLFFGSGTQLSVL.